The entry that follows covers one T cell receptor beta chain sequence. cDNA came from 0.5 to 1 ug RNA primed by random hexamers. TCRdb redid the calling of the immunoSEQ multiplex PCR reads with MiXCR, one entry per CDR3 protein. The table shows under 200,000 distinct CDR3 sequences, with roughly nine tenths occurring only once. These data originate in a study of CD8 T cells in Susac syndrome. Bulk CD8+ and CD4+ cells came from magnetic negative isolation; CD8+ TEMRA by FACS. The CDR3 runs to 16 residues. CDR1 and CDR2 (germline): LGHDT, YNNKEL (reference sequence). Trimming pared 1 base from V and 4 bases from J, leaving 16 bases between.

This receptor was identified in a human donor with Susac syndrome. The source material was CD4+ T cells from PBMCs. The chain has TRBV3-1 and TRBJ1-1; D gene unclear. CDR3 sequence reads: CASSQGTSAVATEAFF. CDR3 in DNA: TGTGCCAGCAGCCAAGGGACCTCGGCGGTCGCCACTGAAGCTTTCTTT. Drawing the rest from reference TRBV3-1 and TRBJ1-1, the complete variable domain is DTAVSQTPKYLVTQMGNDKSIKCEQNLGHDTMYWYKQDSKKFLKIMFSYNNKELIINETVPNRFSPKSPDKAHLNLHINSLELGDSAVYFCASSQGTSAVATEAFFGQGTRLTVV.